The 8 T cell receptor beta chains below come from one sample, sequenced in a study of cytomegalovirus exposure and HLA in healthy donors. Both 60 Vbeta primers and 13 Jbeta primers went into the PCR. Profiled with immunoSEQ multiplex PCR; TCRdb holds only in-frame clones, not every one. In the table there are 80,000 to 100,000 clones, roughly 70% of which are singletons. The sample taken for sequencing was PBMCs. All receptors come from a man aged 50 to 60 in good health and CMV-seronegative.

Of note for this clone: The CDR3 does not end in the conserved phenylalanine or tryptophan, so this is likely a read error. For the CDR3, the DNA is TGTGCCAGCAGCGTCAGCACAGGGTCTGGTTCACCCCTCCACCTT. This sequence encodes CASSVSTGSGSPLHL. The chain is built from TRBV9 and TRBJ1-6, with a weak D call TRBD1 (6 bases). Germline V gives CDR1 SGDLS, CDR2 YYNGEE. Trimming removed 2 bases at V and 9 bases at J, with 15 bases between. This CDR3 region has 15 residues.

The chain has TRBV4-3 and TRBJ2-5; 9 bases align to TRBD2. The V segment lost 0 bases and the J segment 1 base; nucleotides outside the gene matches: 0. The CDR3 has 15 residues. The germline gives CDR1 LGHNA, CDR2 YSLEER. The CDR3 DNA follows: TGCGCCAGCAGCCAAGAGCGGGGGGGCCAAGAGACCCAGTACTTC. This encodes CASSQERGGQETQYF.

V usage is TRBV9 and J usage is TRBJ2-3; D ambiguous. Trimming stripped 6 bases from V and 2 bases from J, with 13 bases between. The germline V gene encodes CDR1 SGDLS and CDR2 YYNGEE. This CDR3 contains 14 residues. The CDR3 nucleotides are TGTGCCAGCAAGCCAGCGCCATCCACAGATACGCAGTATTTT. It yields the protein CASKPAPSTDTQYF.

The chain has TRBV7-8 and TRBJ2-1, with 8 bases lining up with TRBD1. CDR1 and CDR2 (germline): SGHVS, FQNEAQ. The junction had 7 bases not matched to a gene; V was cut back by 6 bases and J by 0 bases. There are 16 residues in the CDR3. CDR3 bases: TGTGCCAGCAGTCGAGGACAGGGAAGCTCCTACAATGAGCAGTTCTTC. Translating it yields CASSRGQGSSYNEQFF.

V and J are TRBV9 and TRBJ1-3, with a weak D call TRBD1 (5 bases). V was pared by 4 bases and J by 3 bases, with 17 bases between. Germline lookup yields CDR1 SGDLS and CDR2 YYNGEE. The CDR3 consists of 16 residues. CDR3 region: CASSPTGGVGGNTIYF. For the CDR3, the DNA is TGTGCCAGCAGCCCGACGGGAGGGGTTGGTGGAAACACCATATATTTT.

CDR3 in amino acids: CASSPRREGDTEAFF. The CDR3, as DNA: TGTGCCAGCAGCCCTCGCAGGGAGGGGGACACTGAAGCTTTCTTT. The chain carries TRBV2 and TRBJ1-1, with D possibly being TRBD1 (6 bases). From germline, CDR1 is SNHLY and CDR2 FYNNEI. V was trimmed by 6 bases and J by 3 bases, leaving 17 bases between them. The CDR3 totals 15 residues.

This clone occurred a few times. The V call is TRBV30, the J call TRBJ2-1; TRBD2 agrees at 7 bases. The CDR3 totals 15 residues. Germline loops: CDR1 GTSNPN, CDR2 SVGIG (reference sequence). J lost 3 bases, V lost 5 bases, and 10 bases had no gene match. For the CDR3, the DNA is TGTGCCTGGGGGAGGACCGGGAGGTACTACAATGAGCAGTTCTTC. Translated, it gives CAWGRTGRYYNEQFF.

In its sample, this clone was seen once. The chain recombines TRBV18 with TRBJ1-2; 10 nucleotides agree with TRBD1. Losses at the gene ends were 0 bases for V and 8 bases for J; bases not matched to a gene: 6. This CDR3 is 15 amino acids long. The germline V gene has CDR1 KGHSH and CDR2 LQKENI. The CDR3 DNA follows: TGTGCCAGCTCACCACCGGGACAGGGGAGTGGCGGCTACACCTTC. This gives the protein CASSPPGQGSGGYTF.